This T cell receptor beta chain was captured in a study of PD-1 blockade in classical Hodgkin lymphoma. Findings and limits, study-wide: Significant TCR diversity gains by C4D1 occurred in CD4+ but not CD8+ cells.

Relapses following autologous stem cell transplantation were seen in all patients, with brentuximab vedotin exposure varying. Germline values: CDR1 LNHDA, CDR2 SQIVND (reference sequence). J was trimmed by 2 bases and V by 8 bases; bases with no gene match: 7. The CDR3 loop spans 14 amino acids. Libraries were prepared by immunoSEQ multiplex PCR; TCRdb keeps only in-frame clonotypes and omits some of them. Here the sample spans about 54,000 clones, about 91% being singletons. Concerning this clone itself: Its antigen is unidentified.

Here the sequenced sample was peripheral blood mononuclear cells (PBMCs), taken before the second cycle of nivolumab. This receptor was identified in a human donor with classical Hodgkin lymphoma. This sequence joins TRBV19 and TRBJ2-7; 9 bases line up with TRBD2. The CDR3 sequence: CASGSGSGPYEQYF. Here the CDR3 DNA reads TGTGCCAGTGGTAGCGGGAGTGGGCCCTACGAGCAGTACTTC.